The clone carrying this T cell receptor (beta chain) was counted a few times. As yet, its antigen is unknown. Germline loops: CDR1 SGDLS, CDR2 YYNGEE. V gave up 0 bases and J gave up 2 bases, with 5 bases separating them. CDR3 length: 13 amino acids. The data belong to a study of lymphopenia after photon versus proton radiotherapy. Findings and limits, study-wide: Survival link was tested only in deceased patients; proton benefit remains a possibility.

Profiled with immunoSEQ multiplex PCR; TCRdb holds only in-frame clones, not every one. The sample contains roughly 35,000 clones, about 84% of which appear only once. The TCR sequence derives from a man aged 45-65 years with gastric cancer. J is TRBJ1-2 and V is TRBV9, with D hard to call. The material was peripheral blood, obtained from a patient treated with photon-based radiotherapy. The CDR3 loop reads CASSVEVNYGYTF. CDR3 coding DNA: TGTGCCAGCAGCGTAGAGGTAAACTATGGCTACACCTTC.